The 4 T cell receptor beta chains below come from one sample, sequenced in a study of shared clonotypes between healthy human individuals. Generated by immunoSEQ multiplex PCR, the TCRdb table keeps only in-frame clones and is missing some. In the table there are 1.5 million to 2.5 million clones, approximately 95% of which are singletons. It was CD45RO-negative cells, positively selected for CCR7, that made up naive CD8 cells, with terminally differentiated effector memory CD45RA+ cells excluded. The specimen was naive CD8+ T cells sorted from blood. These receptors were obtained from a man younger than 30 in good health.

The chain recombines TRBV4-3 with TRBJ2-1; possibly TRBD1 for D (6 bases). The V and J ends lost 0 bases and 6 bases respectively, with 12 bases between them. This CDR3 is built from 15 residues. From germline, CDR1 is LGHNA and CDR2 YSLEER. The CDR3 loop is CASSQEGGLGNEQFF. CDR3 DNA sequence: TGCGCCAGCAGCCAAGAAGGGGGATTAGGCAATGAGCAGTTCTTC.

The V call is TRBV5-1, the J call TRBJ1-5, with D perhaps matching TRBD1 (6 bases). The V and J ends lost 2 bases and 0 bases respectively, with 18 bases between them. CDR1 SGHRS and CDR2 YFSETQ come from the germline V gene. The CDR3 is made up of 18 amino acids. CDR3 residues: CASSFMSGEVYSNQPQHF. The CDR3 DNA follows: TGCGCCAGCAGCTTTATGTCAGGGGAAGTTTATAGCAATCAGCCCCAGCATTTT.

The chain is built from TRBV14 and TRBJ2-3; D may match TRBD1 or TRBD2 (6 bases each). Germline V CDR1 and CDR2: SGHDN, FVKESK. V was trimmed by 3 bases and J by 4 bases, leaving 14 bases between them. CDR3 length equals 15 residues. This chain's CDR3 is CASSHKQGLSDTQYF. CDR3 nucleotides: TGTGCCAGCAGCCATAAACAGGGACTTTCAGATACGCAGTATTTT.

V usage is TRBV7-9 and J usage is TRBJ2-3; unclear D gene. The CDR3 covers 14 residues. V was shortened by 1 base and J by 4 bases, with 9 bases between the two germline ends. Germline lookup yields CDR1 SEHNR and CDR2 FQNEAQ (reference sequence). The CDR3 bases are TGTGCCAGCAGCTTAGACAGTTCCCCAGATACGCAGTATTTT. Translated: CASSLDSSPDTQYF.